Shown below are 30 T cell receptor beta chains from a single sample sequenced in a study of shared clonotypes between healthy human individuals. The table came from immunoSEQ multiplex PCR; TCRdb's copy has only in-frame clones and leaves some out. Of about 1,800,000 clones in the sample, roughly 95% were seen once. Terminally differentiated effector memory CD45RA+ cells were excluded by CCR7 positive selection of CD45RO-negative cells. Source material: naive CD8+ T cells sorted from blood. These receptors originate from a man between 18 and 35 years old in good health.

V is TRBV7-9 and J is TRBJ2-5; the match to TRBD1 covers 7 bases. The DNA end lines up better with TRBJ2-7; the J call may be wrong. Germline CDR1 reads SEHNR; CDR2 reads FQNEAQ (reference sequence). The CDR3 is 15 residues long. The CDR3 loop is CASSPSDRLTYEQYF. CDR3 DNA sequence: TGTGCCAGCAGCCCCTCGGACAGGTTGACCTACGAGCAGTACTTC.

J is TRBJ2-5 and V is TRBV5-1; the match to TRBD2 covers 12 bases. This CDR3 comprises 16 residues. V lost 2 bases and J lost 5; bases outside the gene matches: 7. Germline lookup yields CDR1 SGHRS and CDR2 YFSETQ. The CDR3 sequence is CASSLSSGGAFETQYF. The CDR3 coding sequence is TGCGCCAGCAGCTTATCTAGCGGGGGGGCGTTTGAGACCCAGTACTTC.

The rearrangement uses TRBV6-6 and TRBJ2-3; 8 bases line up with TRBD1. This CDR3 contains 14 residues. Per the germline V gene, CDR1 is MNHNY and CDR2 is SVGAGI (reference sequence). The V and J ends lost 4 bases and 3 bases, in that order; junction bases with no gene match: 3. The CDR3 sequence: CASSSQGATDTQYF. CDR3 nucleotides: TGTGCCAGCAGTTCCCAGGGGGCGACAGATACGCAGTATTTT.

V is TRBV13 and J is TRBJ2-1; 10 bases fit TRBD2. The CDR3 extends over 16 amino acids. V lost 4 bases, J lost 8 bases, and 11 bases stayed unmatched. In germline, CDR1 is PRHDT, CDR2 FYEKMQ (reference sequence). Here the CDR3 DNA reads TGTGCCAGCAGCTCCCTGGCTAGCGGGGGAGGGGATGAGCAGTTCTTC. Amino acids: CASSSLASGGGDEQFF.

DNA for the CDR3: TGTGCCAGCAGGCCCGGACAGACCACTGAAGCTTTCTTT. Translated: CASRPGQTTEAFF. The chain links TRBV5-4 to TRBJ1-1, with D perhaps TRBD1 (6 bases). Germline V lookup: CDR1 SGHNT, CDR2 YYREEE (reference sequence). CDR3 length equals 13 residues. Trimming removed 5 bases at V and 4 bases at J, with 12 bases between.

V usage is TRBV2 and J usage is TRBJ2-2, with 9 positions matching TRBD2. The germline V gene encodes CDR1 SNHLY and CDR2 FYNNEI. Unmatched junction bases numbered 13, after V lost 10 bases and J lost 4 bases. The CDR3 consists of 16 residues. DNA of the CDR3: TGTGCCATCATCCCGGCTAGCGGGATTGGCACCGGGGAGCTGTTTTTT. Translating it yields CAIIPASGIGTGELFF. Filled out from reference TRBV2 and TRBJ2-2, the complete variable domain reads EPEVTQTPSHQVTQMGQEVILRCVPISNHLYFYWYRQILGQKVEFLVSFYNNEISEKSEIFDDQFSVERPDGSNFTLKIRSTKLEDSAMYFCAIIPASGIGTGELFFGEGSRLTVL.

Turning to this clone: In the same sample, other DNA sequences code for this CDR3. This sequence joins TRBV7-2 and TRBJ2-5; the D is unclear. Trimming took 2 bases from V and 2 from J, leaving 6 bases between them. This CDR3 is built from 13 residues. Germline CDR1 is SGHTA and CDR2 is FQGNSA. The CDR3 DNA reads as TGTGCCAGCAGCTTACCAGAACAAGAGACCCAGTACTTC. Translating it yields CASSLPEQETQYF.

The chain uses TRBV5-1 and TRBJ2-1; D possibly corresponds to TRBD1 (6 bases). Trimming stripped 3 bases from V and 8 bases from J, with 15 bases between. Germline assignment: CDR1 SGHRS and CDR2 YFSETQ. CDR3 length: 14 amino acids. DNA for the CDR3: TGCGCCAGCAGCTCAAACAGGGATACGGATGAGCAGTTCTTC. This sequence encodes CASSSNRDTDEQFF.

J is TRBJ2-1 and V is TRBV13; possibly TRBD2 for D (5 bases). CDR3 length: 14 residues. Per germline, CDR1 PRHDT and CDR2 FYEKMQ (reference sequence). V dropped 3 bases and J dropped 4 bases, with 10 bases sitting between them. The CDR3 loop reads CASSFPDSYNEQFF. The CDR3 coding sequence is TGTGCCAGCAGCTTCCCGGACTCATACAATGAGCAGTTCTTC.

This clone was found once. The rearrangement links TRBV5-1 to TRBJ1-1; possibly TRBD1 for D (5 bases). Germline CDR1 is SGHRS and CDR2 is YFSETQ. Trimming removed 4 bases from V and 6 bases from J, with 10 bases in between. This CDR3 region has 12 residues. As DNA, the CDR3 is TGCGCCAGCAGCCCGCGGGGGGCTGAAGCTTTCTTT. Translated, it gives CASSPRGAEAFF.

The chain uses TRBV7-9 and TRBJ2-1; tentatively, D is TRBD2 (5 bases). There are 14 residues in the CDR3. The V gene's germline CDR1 is SEHNR and CDR2 FQNEAQ (reference sequence). V lost 0 bases, J lost 7 bases, and 10 bases lay in between. CDR3 sequence reads: CASSLAVSGNEQFF. The CDR3 bases are TGTGCCAGCAGCTTAGCGGTGTCGGGGAATGAGCAGTTCTTC.

The chain carries TRBV5-5 and TRBJ2-3; D remains unclear. CDR1 and CDR2 from the germline V gene are SGHKS and YYEKEE (reference sequence). Between the trimmed V and J ends, which lost 6 bases and 2 bases, there was a span of 16 bases. The CDR3 spans 15 residues. CDR3: CASNASPGYTDTQYF. Written as DNA, the CDR3 is TGTGCCAGCAACGCGTCCCCCGGCTACACAGATACGCAGTATTTT.

The gene calls are TRBV9 and TRBJ2-3; D perhaps matches TRBD1 (5 bases). The V end lost 0 bases, the J end lost 9 bases, and 8 bases lay between the germline ends. CDR1 is SGDLS and CDR2 is YYNGEE in the germline V gene. The CDR3 has 12 residues. The CDR3 DNA reads as TGTGCCAGCAGCGTAGAGGGGTTGACGCAGTATTTT. It encodes CASSVEGLTQYF. The entire variable domain, with the rest obtained from reference TRBV9 and TRBJ2-3, is as follows: DSGVTQTPKHLITATGQRVTLRCSPRSGDLSVYWYQQSLDQGLQFLIQYYNGEERAKGNILERFSAQQFPDLHSELNLSSLELGDSALYFCASSVEGLTQYFGPGTRLTVL.

The chain carries TRBV9 and TRBJ2-3; 7 nucleotides line up with TRBD1. CDR3 length: 16 residues. The V and J ends lost 3 bases and 3 bases, in that order; junction bases with no gene match: 10. Germline CDR1 and CDR2: SGDLS and YYNGEE. DNA for the CDR3: TGTGCCAGCAGCGGAAAGGGGGCCATATGGACAGATACGCAGTATTTT. This gives the protein CASSGKGAIWTDTQYF.

This chain links TRBV13 with TRBJ2-7; 11 bases fit TRBD1. Looked up from germline, CDR1 is PRHDT and CDR2 is FYEKMQ (reference sequence). The CDR3 loop spans 16 amino acids. The ends lost 3 bases at V and 0 bases at J; junction bases unmatched: 4. CDR3 sequence: CASSFSGTGGSYEQYF. CDR3 sequence (DNA): TGTGCCAGCAGCTTTTCCGGGACAGGGGGCTCCTACGAGCAGTACTTC.

A remark on this clone: The sample holds other DNA sequences that translate to the same CDR3. The rearrangement links TRBV19 to TRBJ2-7; 9 nucleotides match TRBD1. J gave up 2 bases and V 2 bases, and 1 base lay outside the gene matches. The germline CDR1 and CDR2 sequences are LNHDA and SQIVND (reference sequence). This CDR3 is built from 14 residues. CDR3 sequence: CASSITGGTYEQYF. In DNA form, the CDR3 reads TGTGCCAGTAGTATAACAGGGGGCACCTACGAGCAGTACTTC.

The CDR3 region is CASSAAGTGIDEQYF. CDR3 nucleotide sequence: TGTGCCAGCAGCGCAGCCGGGACAGGGATCGACGAGCAGTACTTC. The chain combines TRBV7-2 with TRBJ2-7; 9 bases are shared with TRBD1. After removal of 5 bases from V and 5 bases from J, the junction contained 10 bases not matched to a gene. Looked up from germline, CDR1 is SGHTA and CDR2 is FQGNSA. The CDR3 totals 15 residues.

This chain uses TRBV27 with TRBJ1-1, with D possibly being TRBD1 (5 bases). Germline assignment: CDR1 MNHEY and CDR2 SMNVEV (reference sequence). This CDR3 spans 13 amino acids. Trimming shortened V by 5 bases and J by 4 bases, and 11 bases separated the two germline ends. CDR3 protein: CASSPQGGTEAFF. The CDR3 DNA sequence: TGTGCCAGCAGTCCGCAGGGAGGCACTGAAGCTTTCTTT.

The chain recombines TRBV30 with TRBJ1-2; tentatively, D is TRBD1 (5 bases). V lost 5 bases, J lost 8 bases, and 18 bases lay in between. The CDR3 is made up of 13 amino acids. Germline values: CDR1 GTSNPN, CDR2 SVGIG (reference sequence). For the CDR3, the DNA is TGTGCCTGGCTCCCCGAGGGGTTTCTAGGCTACACCTTC. Translating it yields CAWLPEGFLGYTF.

The chain carries TRBV7-8 and TRBJ2-6; D is tentatively TRBD1 or TRBD2 (5 bases each). This CDR3 has 18 residues. The germline V gene has CDR1 SGHVS and CDR2 FQNEAQ. V lost 1 base and J 1 base, leaving 14 bases between the germline ends. CDR3 DNA: TGTGCCAGCAGCTTAGGGGGGTCACCGTTTTCTGGGGCCAACGTCCTGACTTTC. It specifies CASSLGGSPFSGANVLTF.

About this clone itself: Other DNA sequences of this sample code for an identical CDR3. This chain joins TRBV28 and TRBJ2-7; D is possibly TRBD2 (6 bases). The CDR3 is made up of 12 amino acids. Germline assignment: CDR1 MDHEN and CDR2 SYDVKM. Trimming stripped 3 bases from V and 4 bases from J, with 7 bases between. The CDR3 nucleotides are TGTGCCAGCAGTTTGGAGGGTTACGAGCAGTACTTC. Amino acid sequence: CASSLEGYEQYF.

The sample holds one count of this clone. In DNA, the CDR3 is TGTGCCAGCAGTTTTACTATTTCCTACGAGCAGTACTTC. It encodes CASSFTISYEQYF. This chain links TRBV28 with TRBJ2-7; D is uncertain. With 3 bases removed from V and 1 base from J, the gap between germline ends came to 7 bases. CDR1 is MDHEN, CDR2 SYDVKM, per germline. The CDR3 extends over 13 amino acids.

The rearrangement uses TRBV4-3 and TRBJ1-2, with D possibly TRBD1 on 5 matching bases. V lost 3 bases and J lost 6, with 14 bases in between. Germline loops: CDR1 LGHNA, CDR2 YSLEER. The length of the CDR3 is 14 residues. Here the CDR3 reads CASSHLTESDGYTF. The DNA of the CDR3 is TGCGCCAGCAGCCACCTGACAGAGTCGGATGGCTACACCTTC.

The J gene is TRBJ2-7, the V gene TRBV4-1, with D tentatively TRBD1 (6 bases). The V end lost 1 base, the J end lost 2 bases, and 15 bases lay between the germline ends. The V gene's germline CDR1 is MGHRA and CDR2 YSYEKL. The CDR3 loop spans 16 amino acids. The CDR3 reads CASSQVLDDRPYEQYF. Here the CDR3 DNA reads TGCGCCAGCAGCCAAGTTCTTGATGACAGGCCCTACGAGCAGTACTTC.

CDR3 nucleotide sequence: TGTGCCGTGGGTCGGGCAGGGTTGGTCGTAGGCAATCAGCCCCAGCATTTT. This codes for CAVGRAGLVVGNQPQHF. The chain links TRBV11-3 to TRBJ1-5, with a possible D match to TRBD1 (5 bases). Per the germline V gene, CDR1 is SGHNT and CDR2 is YENEEA. The CDR3 contains 17 residues. V gave up 11 bases and J gave up 2 bases, with 25 bases separating them.

The V and J genes are TRBV7-9 and TRBJ2-7; TRBD1 agrees at 11 bases. The V segment lost 5 bases and the J segment 6 bases; nucleotides outside the gene matches: 6. The CDR3 sequence is 14 residues long. Germline V CDR1 and CDR2: SEHNR, FQNEAQ (reference sequence). The CDR3 here is CASSTTGTGGEQYF. The CDR3 region has the DNA TGTGCCAGCAGCACAACCGGGACAGGGGGCGAGCAGTACTTC.

The chain uses TRBV11-2 and TRBJ2-3; the D is unclear. CDR1 is SGHAT, CDR2 FQNNGV, per germline. This CDR3 is built from 15 residues. V lost 3 bases to trimming and J lost 4 bases, with 14 bases between them. The CDR3 bases are TGTGCCAGCAGCTTTTATGCGGATGAAGCAGATACGCAGTATTTT. Protein: CASSFYADEADTQYF.

This chain connects TRBV5-1 to TRBJ2-7; 7 nucleotides align to TRBD1. Germline V gene sequence: CDR1 SGHRS, CDR2 YFSETQ. Germline trimming cut 4 bases from V and 1 base from J; bases unmatched to any gene: 11. The CDR3 length is 16 residues. CDR3 in amino acids: CASSVNPGGQSYEQYF. CDR3 nucleotide sequence: TGCGCCAGCAGCGTCAATCCAGGGGGTCAATCCTACGAGCAGTACTTC.

The rearrangement links TRBV4-3 to TRBJ2-1; a possible D gene is TRBD2 (5 bases). Germline CDR1 reads LGHNA; CDR2 reads YSLEER. This CDR3 comprises 13 residues. V dropped 4 bases and J dropped 12 bases, with 16 bases sitting between them. The CDR3 sequence: CASSPRAGGLQFF. The DNA for the CDR3 is TGCGCCAGCAGCCCGCGGGCAGGTGGGTTGCAGTTCTTC.

The gene calls are TRBV4-3 and TRBJ2-1; 11 positions agree with TRBD2. The CDR3 has 18 amino acids. Germline values: CDR1 LGHNA, CDR2 YSLEER. The V segment lost 0 bases and the J segment 4 bases; nucleotides outside the gene matches: 8. Here the CDR3 reads CASSQDPLAGGSYNEQFF. CDR3 in DNA: TGCGCCAGCAGCCAAGACCCGCTAGCGGGAGGATCGTACAATGAGCAGTTCTTC.